One T cell receptor beta chain is described in this entry. Its antigen remains unknown. The data are from a study of CD8 T cells in ankylosing spondylitis. The CDR3 spans 16 residues. Per germline, CDR1 SGHRS and CDR2 YFSETQ. Study-wide points: A TCR beta motif of eight or nine highly homologous variants seemed to mark ankylosing spondylitis blood. Disease-linked clones, CD8+, were relatively rare in peripheral blood. Reactive arthritis synovial fluid and blood were previously reported to contain some motif variants.

As the method for making TCR beta libraries, quantitative 5'-RACE with molecular barcodes was used. TCRdb re-called the 5' RACE reads through MiXCR, storing one row per CDR3 protein. The sample consists of more than 100,000 distinct CDR3 sequences, roughly 11% of them appearing once. The sequence was obtained from a female donor with ankylosing spondylitis or in good health (not recorded which). The V call is TRBV5-1, the J call TRBJ2-1, with 12 bases that match TRBD2. Input material: blood, either unsorted or a sorted T cell fraction (not recorded which). CDR3 sequence reads: CTISPLTSGSGNEQFF. CDR3 nucleotide sequence: TGCACCATCAGCCCACTGACTAGCGGGAGTGGCAATGAGCAGTTCTTC.